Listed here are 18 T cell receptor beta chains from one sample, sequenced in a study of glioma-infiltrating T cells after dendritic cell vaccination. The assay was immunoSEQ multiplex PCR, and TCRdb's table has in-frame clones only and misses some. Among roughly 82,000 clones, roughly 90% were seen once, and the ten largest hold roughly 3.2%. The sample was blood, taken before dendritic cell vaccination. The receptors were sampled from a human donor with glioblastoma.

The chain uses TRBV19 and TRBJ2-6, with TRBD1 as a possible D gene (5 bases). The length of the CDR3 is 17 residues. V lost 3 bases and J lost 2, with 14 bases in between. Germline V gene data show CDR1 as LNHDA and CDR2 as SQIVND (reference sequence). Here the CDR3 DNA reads TGTGCCAGTAGTATTCGAGAGGCAGGGACTGGGGCCAACGTCCTGACTTTC. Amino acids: CASSIREAGTGANVLTF.

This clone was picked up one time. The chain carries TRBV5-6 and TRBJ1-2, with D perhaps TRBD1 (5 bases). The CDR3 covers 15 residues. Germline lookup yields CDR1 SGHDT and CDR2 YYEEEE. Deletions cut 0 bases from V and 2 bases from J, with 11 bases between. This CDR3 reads CASSLAGVWNYGYTF. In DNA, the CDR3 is TGTGCCAGCAGCTTGGCGGGGGTTTGGAACTATGGCTACACCTTC. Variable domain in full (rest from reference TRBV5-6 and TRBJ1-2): DAGVTQSPTHLIKTRGQQVTLRCSPKSGHDTVSWYQQALGQGPQFIFQYYEEEERQRGNFPDRFSGHQFPNYSSELNVNALLLGDSALYLCASSLAGVWNYGYTFGSGTRLTVV.

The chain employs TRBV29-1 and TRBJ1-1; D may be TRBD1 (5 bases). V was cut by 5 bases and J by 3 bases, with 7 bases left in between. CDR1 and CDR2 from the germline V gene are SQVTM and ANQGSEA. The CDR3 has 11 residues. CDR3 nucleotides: TGCAGCGTTAACAGGTACACTGAAGCTTTCTTT. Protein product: CSVNRYTEAFF.

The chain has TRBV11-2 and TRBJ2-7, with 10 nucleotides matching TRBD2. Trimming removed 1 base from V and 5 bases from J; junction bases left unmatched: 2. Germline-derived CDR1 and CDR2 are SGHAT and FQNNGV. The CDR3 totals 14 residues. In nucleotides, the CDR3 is TGTGCCAGCAGCTTAGCTAGCGGGAGTAACGAGCAGTACTTC. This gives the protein CASSLASGSNEQYF.

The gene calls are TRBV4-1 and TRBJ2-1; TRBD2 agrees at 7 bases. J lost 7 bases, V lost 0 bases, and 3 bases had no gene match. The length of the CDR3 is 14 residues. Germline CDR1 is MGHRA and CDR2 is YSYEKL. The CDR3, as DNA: TGCGCCAGCAGCCAAGAGGGGGGGTGGAATGAGCAGTTCTTC. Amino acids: CASSQEGGWNEQFF.

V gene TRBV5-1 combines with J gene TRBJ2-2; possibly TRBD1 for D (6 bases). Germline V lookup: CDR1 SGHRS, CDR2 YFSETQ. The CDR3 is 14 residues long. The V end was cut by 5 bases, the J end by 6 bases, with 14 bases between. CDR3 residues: CASSAGASAGELFF. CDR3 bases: TGCGCCAGCAGTGCAGGGGCCTCTGCCGGGGAGCTGTTTTTT.

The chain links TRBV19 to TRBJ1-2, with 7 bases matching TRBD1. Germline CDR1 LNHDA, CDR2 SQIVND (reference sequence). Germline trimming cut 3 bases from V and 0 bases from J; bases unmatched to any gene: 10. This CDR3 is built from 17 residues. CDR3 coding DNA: TGTGCCAGTAGTATTTCTCCGACAGGGCGAACTAACTATGGCTACACCTTC. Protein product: CASSISPTGRTNYGYTF. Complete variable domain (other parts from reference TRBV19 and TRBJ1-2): DGGITQSPKYLFRKEGQNVTLSCEQNLNHDAMYWYRQDPGQGLRLIYYSQIVNDFQKGDIAEGYSVSREKKESFPLTVTSAQKNPTAFYLCASSISPTGRTNYGYTFGSGTRLTVV.

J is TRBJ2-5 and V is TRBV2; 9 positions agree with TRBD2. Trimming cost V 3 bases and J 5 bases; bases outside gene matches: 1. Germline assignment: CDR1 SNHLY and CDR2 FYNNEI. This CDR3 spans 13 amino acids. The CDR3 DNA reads TGTGCCAGCAGTGATCTAGCGGGGGAGACCCAGTACTTC. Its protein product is CASSDLAGETQYF.

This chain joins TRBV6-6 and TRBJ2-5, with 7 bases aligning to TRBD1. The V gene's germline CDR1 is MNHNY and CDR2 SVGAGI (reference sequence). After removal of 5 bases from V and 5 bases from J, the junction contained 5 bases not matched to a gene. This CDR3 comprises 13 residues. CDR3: CASSTQGLETQYF. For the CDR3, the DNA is TGTGCCAGCAGTACACAGGGGTTGGAGACCCAGTACTTC.

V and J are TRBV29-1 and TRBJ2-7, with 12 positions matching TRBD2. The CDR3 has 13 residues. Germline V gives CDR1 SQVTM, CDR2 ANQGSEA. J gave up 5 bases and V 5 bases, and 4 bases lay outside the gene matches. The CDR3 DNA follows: TGCAGCGTTATGACTAGCGGGAGAAACGAGCAGTACTTC. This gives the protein CSVMTSGRNEQYF.

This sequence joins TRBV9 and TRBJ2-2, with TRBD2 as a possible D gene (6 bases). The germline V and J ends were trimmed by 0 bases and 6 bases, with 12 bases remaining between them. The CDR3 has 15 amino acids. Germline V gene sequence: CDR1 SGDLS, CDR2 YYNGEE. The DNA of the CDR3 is TGTGCCAGCAGCGTAGCGCAGGGAGGTCCCGGGGAGCTGTTTTTT. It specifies CASSVAQGGPGELFF.

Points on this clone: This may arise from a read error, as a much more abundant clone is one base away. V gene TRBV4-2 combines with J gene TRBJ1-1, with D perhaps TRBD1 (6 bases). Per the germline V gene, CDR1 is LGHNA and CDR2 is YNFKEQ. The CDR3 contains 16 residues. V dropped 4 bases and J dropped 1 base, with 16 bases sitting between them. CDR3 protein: CASSLNHNRANTEAFF. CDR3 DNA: TGTGCCAGCAGCCTCAACCACAACAGGGCGAACACTGAAGCTTTCTTT.

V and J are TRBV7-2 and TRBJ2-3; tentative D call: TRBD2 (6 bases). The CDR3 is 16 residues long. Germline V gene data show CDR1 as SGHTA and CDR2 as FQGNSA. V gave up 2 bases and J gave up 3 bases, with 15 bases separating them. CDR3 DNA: TGTGCCAGCAGCTTACCCCGCGGGACCCCGACAGATACGCAGTATTTT. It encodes CASSLPRGTPTDTQYF.

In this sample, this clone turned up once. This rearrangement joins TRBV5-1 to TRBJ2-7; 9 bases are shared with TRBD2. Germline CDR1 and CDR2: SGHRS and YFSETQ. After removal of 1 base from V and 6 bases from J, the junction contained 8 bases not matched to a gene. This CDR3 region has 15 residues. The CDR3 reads CASSLSSLAGSEQYF. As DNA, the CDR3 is TGCGCCAGCAGCTTGTCGAGCCTAGCGGGAAGCGAGCAGTACTTC.

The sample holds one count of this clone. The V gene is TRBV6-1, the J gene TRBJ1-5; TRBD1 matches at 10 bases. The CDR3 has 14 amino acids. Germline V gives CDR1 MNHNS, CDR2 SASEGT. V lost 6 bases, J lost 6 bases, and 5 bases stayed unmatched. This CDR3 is CASRGTGEGQPQHF. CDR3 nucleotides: TGTGCCAGCAGGGGGACAGGGGAGGGTCAGCCCCAGCATTTT.

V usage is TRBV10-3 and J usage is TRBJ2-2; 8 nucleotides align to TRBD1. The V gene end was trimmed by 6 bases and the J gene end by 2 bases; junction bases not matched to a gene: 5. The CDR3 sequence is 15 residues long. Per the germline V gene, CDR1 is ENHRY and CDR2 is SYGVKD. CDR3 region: CAISPGQGNTGELFF. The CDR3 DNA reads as TGTGCCATCAGCCCTGGACAGGGAAACACCGGGGAGCTGTTTTTT.

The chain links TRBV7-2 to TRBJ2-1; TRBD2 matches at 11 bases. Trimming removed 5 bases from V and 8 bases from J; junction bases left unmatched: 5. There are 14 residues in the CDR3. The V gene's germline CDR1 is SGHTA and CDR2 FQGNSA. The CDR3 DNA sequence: TGTGCCAGCAGCCTGACTAGCGGGAAATATGAGCAGTTCTTC. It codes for CASSLTSGKYEQFF.

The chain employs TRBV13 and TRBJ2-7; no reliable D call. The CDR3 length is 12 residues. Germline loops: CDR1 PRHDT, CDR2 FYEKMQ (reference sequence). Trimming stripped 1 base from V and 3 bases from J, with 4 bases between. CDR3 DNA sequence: TGTGCCAGCAGCTTAGCCGTCTACGAGCAGTACTTC. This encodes CASSLAVYEQYF.